The following is a TCR beta chain sequence with its context. This specimen comes from a study of OX40 agonist ivuxolimab in advanced cancers. The repertoire was sequenced with immunoSEQ multiplex PCR; TCRdb's copy has only in-frame clones and lacks some. The table lists 39,000 or so clones, 87% of them singletons. The starting material was CD4+ or CD8+ T cells sorted from blood, obtained in a trial of the OX40 agonist ivuxolimab. The clonotype originates from an adult with an advanced solid tumor such as melanoma, head and neck, liver or kidney cancer.

The CDR3 DNA reads as TGTGCCAGCAGTCCGGGGGACAGGGGGCGGGAAAAACTGTTTTTT. Translation: CASSPGDRGREKLFF. The rearrangement uses TRBV28 and TRBJ1-4; TRBD1 matches 12 bases. V dropped 5 bases and J dropped 8; count of bases not matched to a gene: 6. Germline assignment: CDR1 MDHEN and CDR2 SYDVKM. The CDR3 consists of 15 residues.